Listed below are T cell receptor beta chains from one sample, sequenced in a study of T cell responses to AZD1222 COVID-19 vaccine. The protocol was immunoSEQ multiplex PCR, while the TCRdb copy is restricted to in-frame clones and leaves out a portion. The sample consists of approximately 52,000 clones, about 91% of them appearing once. The starting material was peripheral blood, obtained 28 days after the second AZD1222 dose. These receptors all stem from an adult who received the AZD1222 COVID-19 vaccine. Each CDR3 is given with its conserved first and last residue. A D gene is named only where the DNA matches it firmly. Size values are once, few and many counts, or a class for expanded clones, and some rows have none.

v_call	clone_size	j_call	d_call	cdr3_aa	cdr3_nt
TRBV11-2	NA	TRBJ2-1	NA	CASSLGVGDEQFF	TGTGCCAGCAGCTTAGGAGTAGGCGATGAGCAGTTCTTC
TRBV5-4	NA	TRBJ2-5	NA	CASSLGGGIQETQYF	TGTGCCAGCAGCTTGGGAGGGGGGATCCAAGAGACCCAGTACTTC
TRBV6-5	few	TRBJ2-7	NA	CASARGRIAYEQYF	TGTGCCAGCGCCAGGGGACGGATCGCCTACGAGCAGTACTTC
TRBV11-2	NA	TRBJ1-2	TRBD1	CASSPKVQGQTVRHTF	TGTGCCAGCAGCCCAAAGGTCCAGGGACAGACGGTACGGCACACCTTC
TRBV6-2/TRBV6-3	NA	TRBJ2-3	TRBD2	CASSHAGLAGGPRDTQYF	TGTGCCAGCAGCCACGCGGGACTAGCGGGAGGGCCTAGAGATACGCAGTATTTT
TRBV28	once	TRBJ2-7	NA	CASSFGGASYEQYF	TGTGCCAGCAGTTTCGGCGGGGCCTCCTACGAGCAGTACTTC
TRBV5-1	NA	TRBJ2-1	NA	CASSPDTSSYNEQFF	TGCGCCAGCAGCCCCGACACGAGCTCCTACAATGAGCAGTTCTTC
TRBV3-1/TRBV3-2	NA	TRBJ2-1	NA	CASSQPGSYYNEQFF	TGTGCCAGCAGCCAGCCCGGCAGTTACTACAATGAGCAGTTCTTC
TRBV19	NA	TRBJ1-2	TRBD1	CASSQGQGYGYTF	TGTGCCAGTAGCCAAGGACAGGGCTATGGCTACACCTTC
TRBV28	NA	TRBJ2-2	NA	CASSIAGLISNTGELFF	TGTGCCAGCAGTATAGCCGGTCTAATCTCGAACACCGGGGAGCTGTTTTTT
TRBV28	NA	TRBJ1-3	TRBD1	CASSFATGSGNTIYF	TGTGCCAGCAGTTTCGCGACAGGGTCTGGAAACACCATATATTTT
TRBV6-1	once	TRBJ2-2	NA	CASSEWGTGELFF	TGTGCCAGCAGTGAATGGGGGACCGGGGAGCTGTTTTTT
TRBV24-1	NA	TRBJ2-1	TRBD2	CATSDPSGSAYNEQFF	TGTGCCACCAGTGACCCTAGCGGGAGTGCCTACAATGAGCAGTTCTTC
TRBV27	NA	TRBJ1-2	NA	CASSSPRGGLYGYTF	TGTGCCAGCAGTTCCCCCCGGGGGGGCCTCTATGGCTACACCTTC
TRBV10-2	NA	TRBJ2-2	TRBD2	CASRSPEPSGTGELFF	TGCGCCAGCAGATCACCCGAACCTAGCGGCACCGGGGAGCTGTTTTTT
TRBV2	NA	TRBJ2-7	TRBD1	CARSGQGPYEQYF	TGTGCCAGGTCGGGACAGGGCCCCTACGAGCAGTACTTC
TRBV2	few	TRBJ1-1	TRBD1	CASSKTGDGQAFF	TGTGCCAGCAGTAAAACAGGGGATGGTCAGGCTTTCTTT
TRBV18	NA	TRBJ2-3	NA	CASSPASGTDTQYF	TGTGCCAGCTCACCAGCCAGTGGCACAGATACGCAGTATTTT
TRBV2	few	TRBJ1-2	NA	CASSPMGVQAF	TGTGCCAGCAGTCCAATGGGAGTGCAGGCCTTC
TRBV27	NA	TRBJ2-3	NA	CASSPEGWADTQYF	TGTGCCAGCAGCCCCGAGGGCTGGGCAGATACGCAGTATTTT